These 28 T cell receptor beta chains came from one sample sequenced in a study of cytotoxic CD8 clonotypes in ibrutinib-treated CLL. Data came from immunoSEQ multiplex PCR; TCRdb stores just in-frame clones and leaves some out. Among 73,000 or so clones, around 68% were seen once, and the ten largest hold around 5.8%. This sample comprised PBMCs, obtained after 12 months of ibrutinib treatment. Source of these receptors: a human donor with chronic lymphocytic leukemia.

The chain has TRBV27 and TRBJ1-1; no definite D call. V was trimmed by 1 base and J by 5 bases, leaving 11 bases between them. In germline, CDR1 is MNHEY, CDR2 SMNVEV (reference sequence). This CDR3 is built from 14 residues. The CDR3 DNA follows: TGTGCCAGCAGTTTATTTAGGGAGGGTACTGAAGCTTTCTTT. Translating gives CASSLFREGTEAFF.

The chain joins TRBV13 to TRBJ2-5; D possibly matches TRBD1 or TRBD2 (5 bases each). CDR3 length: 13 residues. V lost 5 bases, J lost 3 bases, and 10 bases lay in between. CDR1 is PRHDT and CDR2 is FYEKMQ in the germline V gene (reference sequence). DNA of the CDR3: TGTGCCAGCAGCCTGAGGGGAGAAGAGACCCAGTACTTC. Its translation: CASSLRGEETQYF.

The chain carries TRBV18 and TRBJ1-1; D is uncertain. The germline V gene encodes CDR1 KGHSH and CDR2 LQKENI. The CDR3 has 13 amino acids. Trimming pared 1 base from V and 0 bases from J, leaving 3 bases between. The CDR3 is CASSPLLNTEAFF. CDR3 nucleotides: TGTGCCAGCTCACCACTTCTGAACACTGAAGCTTTCTTT.

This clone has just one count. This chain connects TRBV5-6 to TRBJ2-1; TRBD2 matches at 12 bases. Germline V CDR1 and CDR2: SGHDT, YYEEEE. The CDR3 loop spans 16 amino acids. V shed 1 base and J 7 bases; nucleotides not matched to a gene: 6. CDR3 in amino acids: CASSLPSGGAGNEQFF. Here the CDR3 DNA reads TGTGCCAGCAGCTTGCCTAGCGGGGGGGCTGGGAATGAGCAGTTCTTC. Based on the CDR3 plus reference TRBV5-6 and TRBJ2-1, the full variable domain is DAGVTQSPTHLIKTRGQQVTLRCSPKSGHDTVSWYQQALGQGPQFIFQYYEEEERQRGNFPDRFSGHQFPNYSSELNVNALLLGDSALYLCASSLPSGGAGNEQFFGPGTRLTVL.

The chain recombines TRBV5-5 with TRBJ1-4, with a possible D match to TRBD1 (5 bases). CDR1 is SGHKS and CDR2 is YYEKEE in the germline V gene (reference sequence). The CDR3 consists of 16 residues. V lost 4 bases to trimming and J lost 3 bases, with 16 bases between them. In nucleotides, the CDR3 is TGTGCCAGCAGCCCGGGGGTGCAGGTGGCTAATGAAAAACTGTTTTTT. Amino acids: CASSPGVQVANEKLFF.

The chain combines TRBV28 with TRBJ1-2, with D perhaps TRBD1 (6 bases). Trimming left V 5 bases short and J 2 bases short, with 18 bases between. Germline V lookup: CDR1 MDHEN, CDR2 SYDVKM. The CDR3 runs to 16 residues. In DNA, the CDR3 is TGTGCCAGCAGTCCACTGGGGGAAGGACAGAACTATGGCTACACCTTC. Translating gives CASSPLGEGQNYGYTF.

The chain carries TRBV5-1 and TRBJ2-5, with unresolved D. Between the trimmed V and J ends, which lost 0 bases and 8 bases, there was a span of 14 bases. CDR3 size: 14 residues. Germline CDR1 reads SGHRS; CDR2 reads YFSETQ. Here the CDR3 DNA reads TGCGCCAGCAGCTTGGAACTGGCGGCGCGTACCCAGTACTTC. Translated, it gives CASSLELAARTQYF.

The CDR3 sequence is CASSFEHPAISPLHF. In nucleotides, the CDR3 is TGTGCCAGCAGCTTCGAGCACCCGGCTATTTCACCCCTCCACTTT. The chain uses TRBV7-2 and TRBJ1-6; D gene unclear. Per the germline V gene, CDR1 is SGHTA and CDR2 is FQGNSA. This CDR3 region has 15 residues. V lost 3 bases and J lost 9, with 15 bases in between.

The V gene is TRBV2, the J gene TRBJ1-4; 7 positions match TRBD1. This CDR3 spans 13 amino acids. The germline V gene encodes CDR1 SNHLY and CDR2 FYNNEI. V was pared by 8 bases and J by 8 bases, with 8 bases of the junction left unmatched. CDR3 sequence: CASEGQLEEKLFF. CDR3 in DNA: TGTGCCAGCGAGGGACAGTTGGAAGAAAAACTGTTTTTT.

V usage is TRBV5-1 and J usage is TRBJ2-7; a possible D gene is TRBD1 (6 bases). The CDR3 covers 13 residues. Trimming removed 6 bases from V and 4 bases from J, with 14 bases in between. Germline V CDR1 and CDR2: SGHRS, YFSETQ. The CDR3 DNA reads TGCGCCAGCAACCCGACAGGAAGTTACGAGCAGTACTTC. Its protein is CASNPTGSYEQYF.

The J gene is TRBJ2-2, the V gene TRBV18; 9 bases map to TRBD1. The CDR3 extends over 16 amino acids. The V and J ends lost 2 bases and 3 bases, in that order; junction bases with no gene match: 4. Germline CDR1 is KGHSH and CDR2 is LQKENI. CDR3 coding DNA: TGTGCCAGCTCACCAGCCGGGACAGGGTACACCGGGGAGCTGTTTTTT. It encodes CASSPAGTGYTGELFF.

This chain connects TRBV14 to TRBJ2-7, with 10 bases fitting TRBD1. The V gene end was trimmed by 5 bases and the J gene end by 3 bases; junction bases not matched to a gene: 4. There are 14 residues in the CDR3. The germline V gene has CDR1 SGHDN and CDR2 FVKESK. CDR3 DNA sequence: TGTGCCAGCAGCGGGACAGGGGCCTACTACGAGCAGTACTTC. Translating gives CASSGTGAYYEQYF. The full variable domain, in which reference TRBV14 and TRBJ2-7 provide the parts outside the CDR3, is EAGVTQFPSHSVIEKGQTVTLRCDPISGHDNLYWYRRVMGKEIKFLLHFVKESKQDESGMPNNRFLAERTGGTYSTLKVQPAELEDSGVYFCASSGTGAYYEQYFGPGTRLTVT.

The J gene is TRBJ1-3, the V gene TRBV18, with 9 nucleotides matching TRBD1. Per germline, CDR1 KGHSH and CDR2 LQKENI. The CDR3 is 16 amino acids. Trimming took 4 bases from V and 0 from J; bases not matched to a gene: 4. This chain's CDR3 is CASSRGTGSSGNTIYF. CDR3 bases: TGTGCCAGCTCACGCGGGACAGGGAGCTCTGGAAACACCATATATTTT.

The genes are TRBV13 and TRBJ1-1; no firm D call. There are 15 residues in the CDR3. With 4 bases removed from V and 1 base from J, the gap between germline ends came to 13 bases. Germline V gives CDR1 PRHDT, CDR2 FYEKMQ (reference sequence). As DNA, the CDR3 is TGTGCCAGCAGCTCTCTTGCCGGGCAGAACACTGAAGCTTTCTTT. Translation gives CASSSLAGQNTEAFF.

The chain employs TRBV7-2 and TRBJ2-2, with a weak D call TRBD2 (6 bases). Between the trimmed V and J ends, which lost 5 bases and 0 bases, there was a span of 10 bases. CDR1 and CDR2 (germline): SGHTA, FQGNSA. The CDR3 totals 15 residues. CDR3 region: CASSISGPNTGELFF. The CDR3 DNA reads TGTGCCAGCAGCATAAGCGGGCCGAACACCGGGGAGCTGTTTTTT.

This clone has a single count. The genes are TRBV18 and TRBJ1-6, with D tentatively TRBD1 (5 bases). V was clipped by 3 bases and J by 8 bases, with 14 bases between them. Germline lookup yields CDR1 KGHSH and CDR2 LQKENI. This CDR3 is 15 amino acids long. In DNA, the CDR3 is TGTGCCAGCTCACCTGGCCCCGCGGGGGATTCACCCCTCCACTTT. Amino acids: CASSPGPAGDSPLHF.

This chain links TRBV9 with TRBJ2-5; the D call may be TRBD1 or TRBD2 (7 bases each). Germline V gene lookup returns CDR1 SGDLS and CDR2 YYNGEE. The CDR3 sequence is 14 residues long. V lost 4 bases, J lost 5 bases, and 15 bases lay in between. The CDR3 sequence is CASSPYRGGETQYF. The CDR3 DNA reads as TGTGCCAGCAGCCCATACAGGGGAGGGGAGACCCAGTACTTC. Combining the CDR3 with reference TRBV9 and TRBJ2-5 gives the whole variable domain DSGVTQTPKHLITATGQRVTLRCSPRSGDLSVYWYQQSLDQGLQFLIQYYNGEERAKGNILERFSAQQFPDLHSELNLSSLELGDSALYFCASSPYRGGETQYFGPGTRLLVL.

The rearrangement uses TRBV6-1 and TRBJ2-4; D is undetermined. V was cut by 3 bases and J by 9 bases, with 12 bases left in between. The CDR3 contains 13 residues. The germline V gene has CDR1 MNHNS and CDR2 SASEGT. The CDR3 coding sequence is TGTGCCAGCAGTGATGTTCCGGGCGGCATTCAGTACTTC. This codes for CASSDVPGGIQYF.

CDR3 in amino acids: CASSSPGQGDSPLHF. CDR3 coding DNA: TGTGCCAGCAGTTCCCCGGGACAGGGAGATTCACCCCTCCACTTT. The chain carries TRBV7-2 and TRBJ1-6; 9 nucleotides line up with TRBD1. The CDR3 runs to 15 residues. V lost 6 bases, J lost 8 bases, and 8 bases stayed unmatched. CDR1 is SGHTA and CDR2 is FQGNSA in the germline V gene.

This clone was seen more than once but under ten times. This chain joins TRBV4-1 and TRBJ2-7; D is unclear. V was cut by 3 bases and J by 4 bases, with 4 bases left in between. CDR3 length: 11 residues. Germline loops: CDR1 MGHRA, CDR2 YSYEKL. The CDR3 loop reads CASSHGYEQYF. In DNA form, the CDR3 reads TGCGCCAGCAGCCATGGGTACGAGCAGTACTTC.

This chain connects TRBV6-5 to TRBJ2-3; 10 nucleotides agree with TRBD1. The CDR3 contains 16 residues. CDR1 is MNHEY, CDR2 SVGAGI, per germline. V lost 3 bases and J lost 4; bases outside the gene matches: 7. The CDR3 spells CASSYAGTGVPDTQYF. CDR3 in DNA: TGTGCCAGCAGTTATGCCGGGACAGGGGTTCCAGATACGCAGTATTTT.

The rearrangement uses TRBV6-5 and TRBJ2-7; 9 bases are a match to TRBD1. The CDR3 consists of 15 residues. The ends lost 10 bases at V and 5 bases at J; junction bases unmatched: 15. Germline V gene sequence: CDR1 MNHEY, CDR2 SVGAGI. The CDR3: CATHRKQGAYHEQYF. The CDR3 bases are TGTGCCACCCATAGGAAACAGGGGGCGTACCACGAGCAGTACTTC.

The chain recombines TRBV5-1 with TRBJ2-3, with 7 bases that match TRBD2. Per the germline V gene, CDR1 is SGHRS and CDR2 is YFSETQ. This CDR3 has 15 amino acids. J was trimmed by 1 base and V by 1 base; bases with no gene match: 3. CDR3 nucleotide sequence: TGCGCCAGCAGCTTGCAGGCGGGGGGCACAGATACGCAGTATTTT. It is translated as CASSLQAGGTDTQYF.

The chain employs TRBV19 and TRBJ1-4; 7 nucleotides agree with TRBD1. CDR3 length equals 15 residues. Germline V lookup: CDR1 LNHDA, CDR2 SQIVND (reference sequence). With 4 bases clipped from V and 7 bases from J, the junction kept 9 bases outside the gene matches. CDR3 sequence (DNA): TGTGCCAGTAGTACCGCGACAGGGTTGGGTGAAAAACTGTTTTTT. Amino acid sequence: CASSTATGLGEKLFF. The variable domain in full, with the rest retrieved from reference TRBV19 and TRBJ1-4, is DGGITQSPKYLFRKEGQNVTLSCEQNLNHDAMYWYRQDPGQGLRLIYYSQIVNDFQKGDIAEGYSVSREKKESFPLTVTSAQKNPTAFYLCASSTATGLGEKLFFGSGTQLSVL.

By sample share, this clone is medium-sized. CDR3: CASSSHLANEQYF. CDR3 bases: TGTGCCAGCAGCTCACACCTAGCGAACGAGCAGTACTTC. The rearrangement links TRBV5-4 to TRBJ2-7; possibly TRBD2 for D (6 bases). This CDR3 is 13 amino acids long. V gave up 3 bases and J gave up 5 bases, with 12 bases separating them. CDR1 is SGHNT and CDR2 is YYREEE in the germline V gene (reference sequence).

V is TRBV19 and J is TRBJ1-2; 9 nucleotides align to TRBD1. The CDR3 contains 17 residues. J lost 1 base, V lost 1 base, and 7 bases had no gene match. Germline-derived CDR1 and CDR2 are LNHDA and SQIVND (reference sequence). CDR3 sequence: CASSIGDRGGSNYGYTF. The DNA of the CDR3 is TGTGCCAGTAGTATAGGAGACAGGGGGGGAAGTAACTATGGCTACACCTTC.

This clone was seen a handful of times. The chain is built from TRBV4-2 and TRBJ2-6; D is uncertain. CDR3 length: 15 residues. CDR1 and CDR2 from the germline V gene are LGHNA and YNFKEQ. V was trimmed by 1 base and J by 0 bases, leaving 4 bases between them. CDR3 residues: CASSQGGSGANVLTF. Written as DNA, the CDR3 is TGTGCCAGCAGCCAAGGGGGCTCTGGGGCCAACGTCCTGACTTTC.

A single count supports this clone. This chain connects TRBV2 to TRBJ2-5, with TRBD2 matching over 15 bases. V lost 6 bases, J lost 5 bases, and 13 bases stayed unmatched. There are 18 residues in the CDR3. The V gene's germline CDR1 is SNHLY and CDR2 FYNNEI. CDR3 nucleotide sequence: TGTGCCAGCAGCCCAGGACTAGCGGGGGGGAGGAGGAAGGAGACCCAGTACTTC. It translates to CASSPGLAGGRRKETQYF.